The source of this TCR beta chain is a study of T-cell reconstitution after alpha-beta-depleted transplantation in children (dated by TCRdb to 2015 to 2016). Study-level background: Using TCR repertoire profiling, the study followed T-cell immune reconstitution in a quantitative way in children after TCRalphabeta/CD19-depleted allogeneic hematopoietic cell transplantation.

CDR1 and CDR2 are drawn from the germline V gene: SGDLS, YYNGEE. From cysteine to phenylalanine, the CDR3 is 16 amino acids long. Only the CDR3 part of the read is kept: 48 bases, read in frame from the first base. The junction carries 13 bases between V and J, which are trimmed by 2 bases and 1 base respectively. The method behind the library was PCR. The sequencer listed for this sample is Illumina HiSeq 2500. Molecular barcoding was employed in the preparation of TCR libraries, with unique molecular identifiers being used to normalize TCRbeta repertoire quantification. The public reads were reprocessed in TCRdb via fastp at Q25 and MiXCR, keeping in-frame beta chains. Every distinct CDR3 protein forms one entry, paired with its most common genes and DNA. The table for this sample lists some 340,000 distinct CDR3 sequences; 9% to 12% of them were counted only once. Clones ranked in the top ten supply 2% to 3% of the sample.

To note about this clonotype: It lacks a known antigen. Base qualities are not provided; no much larger clone lies one nucleotide away.

The clonotype originates from a human donor who donated a stem cell graft to a child with acute lymphoblastic leukemia. Sequences were derived from PBMCs from the stem cell graft donor, sampled from the stem cell graft. The chain is encoded by TRBV9 joined to TRBJ2-1; confidence is insufficient to name the D gene. The DNA sequence is as follows: TGTGCCAGCAGCGTTTATCCCGCGTGGTCCTACAATGAGCAGTTCTTC. It translates to CASSVYPAWSYNEQFF.